This T cell receptor beta chain was sequenced during a study of blood T cell repertoires in COVID-19. For the study at large: Sites across the United States, Italy and Spain contributed samples from acute and convalescent COVID-19. PBMCs, B-cell-depleted T cells, or T cells provided the cDNA or gDNA that made up the material.

The protocol was immunoSEQ multiplex PCR, while the TCRdb copy is restricted to in-frame clones and leaves out a portion. The repertoire holds about 210,000 clones, around 88% seen once, with roughly 7.6% in the top ten. The ends lost 3 bases at V and 3 bases at J; junction bases unmatched: 0. The CDR3 has 15 amino acids. The V gene's germline CDR1 is ENHRY and CDR2 SYGVKD. This TCR was recovered from a woman in her forties or fifties with acute or convalescent COVID-19. The sequencing sample was made of peripheral blood. The chain recombines TRBV10-3 with TRBJ2-3, with 13 bases identical to TRBD2. The CDR3 loop reads CAISELAGGTDTQYF. CDR3 DNA sequence: TGTGCCATCAGTGAACTAGCGGGAGGGACAGATACGCAGTATTTT.